Each of the 5 T cell receptor beta chains below was sequenced from the same sample in a study of identical twins. TCRdb called the 5' RACE reads again in MiXCR, with one record for every CDR3 protein. The sample contains a few hundred thousand distinct CDR3 sequences, 12% to 15% of which appear only once. These same records also appear under a second study, on yellow fever vaccine responses in identical twins.

The sample consisted of CD4+ T cells sorted from blood. The receptors were sampled from a woman younger than 35 in good health.

The sample holds a few counts of this clonotype. The chain combines TRBV18 with TRBJ2-5; the D gene could be TRBD1 or TRBD2 (5 bases each). Trimming stripped 1 base from V and 5 bases from J, with 14 bases between. The CDR3 is 15 residues long. Germline V gives CDR1 KGHSH, CDR2 LQKENI. The CDR3 coding sequence is TGTGCCAGCTCACCACTCCTGGGGGATTATGAGACCCAGTACTTC. It yields the protein CASSPLLGDYETQYF.

The J gene is TRBJ1-1, the V gene TRBV20-1; 10 nucleotides agree with TRBD1. The CDR3 sequence is 13 residues long. CDR1 is DFQATT, CDR2 SNEGSKA, per germline (reference sequence). V was clipped by 5 bases and J by 5 bases; unmatched bases: 5. The CDR3 reads CSAGRDRGTEAFF. The CDR3 region has the DNA TGCAGTGCTGGCCGGGACAGGGGTACTGAAGCTTTCTTT.

The gene calls are TRBV11-2 and TRBJ2-4; 9 bases map to TRBD2. The V gene end was trimmed by 0 bases and the J gene end by 2 bases; junction bases not matched to a gene: 14. Germline CDR1 SGHAT, CDR2 FQNNGV. CDR3 length: 20 residues. CDR3 sequence: CASSLELIGGRGGTKNIQYF. DNA of the CDR3: TGTGCCAGCAGCTTAGAGTTGATTGGCGGGAGGGGGGGGACCAAAAACATTCAGTACTTC.

This clonotype has just a few counts. The chain couples TRBV6-5 to TRBJ1-6; no clear D. Trimming shortened V by 0 bases and J by 5 bases, and 11 bases separated the two germline ends. The germline V gene encodes CDR1 MNHEY and CDR2 SVGAGI. The CDR3 loop spans 16 amino acids. CDR3 sequence (DNA): TGTGCCAGCAGTTACTCGAGTGCTGTTCATAATTCACCCCTCCACTTT. Protein product: CASSYSSAVHNSPLHF.

This clonotype was counted a few times. This chain joins TRBV3-1 and TRBJ1-4; the D gene is possibly TRBD1 (5 bases). The CDR3 runs 16 residues. Germline V CDR1 and CDR2: LGHDT, YNNKEL (reference sequence). V gave up 4 bases and J gave up 0 bases, with 12 bases separating them. CDR3 sequence: CASSPHVGATNEKLFF. The CDR3 DNA reads TGTGCCAGCAGCCCGCATGTGGGGGCAACTAATGAAAAACTGTTTTTT.